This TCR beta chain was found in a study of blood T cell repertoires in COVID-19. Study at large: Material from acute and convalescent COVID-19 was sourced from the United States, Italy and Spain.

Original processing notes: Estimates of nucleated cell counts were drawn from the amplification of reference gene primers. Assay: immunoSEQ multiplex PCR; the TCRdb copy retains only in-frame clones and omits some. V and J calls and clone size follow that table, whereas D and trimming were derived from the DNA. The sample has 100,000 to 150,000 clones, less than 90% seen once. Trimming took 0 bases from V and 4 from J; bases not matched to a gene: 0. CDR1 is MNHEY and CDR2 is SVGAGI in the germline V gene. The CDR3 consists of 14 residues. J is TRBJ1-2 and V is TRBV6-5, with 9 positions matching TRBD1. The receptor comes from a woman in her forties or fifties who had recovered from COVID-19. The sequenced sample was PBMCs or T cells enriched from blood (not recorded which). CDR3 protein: CASSYSDRGYGYTF. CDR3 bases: TGTGCCAGCAGTTACTCGGACAGGGGCTATGGCTACACCTTC.